This T cell receptor beta chain was found in a study of blood T cell repertoires in COVID-19. Here immunoSEQ multiplex PCR was the method, and the copy in TCRdb shows in-frame clones only, minus some. The table shows 150,000 to 200,000 clones, with approximately 80% occurring only once. The CDR3 runs 14 residues. Trimming took 5 bases from V and 1 from J, leaving 10 bases between them. The germline V gene has CDR1 SSHAT and CDR2 FNYEAQ (reference sequence). A word on this clone: Other DNA sequences in the same sample also yield this CDR3.

Study members were between roughly 18 and 100 years old and lived in around 24 US regions. Symptom resolution, clearance, or two negative PCRs marked donors in Cohort 3 as recovered. Sequencing input: PBMCs or T cells enriched from blood (not recorded which). The chain combines TRBV7-7 with TRBJ2-3; tentatively, D is TRBD2 (6 bases). The source of this sequence is a woman aged 55-70 years who had recovered from COVID-19. The DNA for the CDR3 is TGTGCCAGCAGCCCCTCGGGGGGCACAGATACGCAGTATTTT. It is translated as CASSPSGGTDTQYF.